The clone carrying this T cell receptor (beta chain) has ten or more counts. A junction end diverges from the germline sequence, so it may reflect a read error. The CDR3 loop spans 13 amino acids. TCRdb itself ran the RT-PCR reads through MiXCR, one entry per CDR3 protein. The sample records about 700,000 distinct CDR3 sequences, approximately 15% being singletons. What was sequenced was memory CD4+ T cells from blood. J is TRBJ1-1 and V is TRBV12-3 or TRBV12-4; 7 positions agree with TRBD1. The sequence was obtained from a female donor in good health, serving as a healthy control. The CDR3 nucleotides are TGTGCCAGCAGCTTAGGACAGGACACTGAAGCTTTCTTT. It translates to CASSLGQDTEAFF.